A selection of T cell receptor beta chains follows, all from one sample in a study of a mutant IDH1 vaccine in newly diagnosed glioma. Generated by immunoSEQ multiplex PCR, the TCRdb table keeps only in-frame clones and is missing some. The table includes 25,000 to 35,000 clones, around 90% detected once. For these TCRs, the target antigens are not known. This specimen was PBMCs, taken from a glioma patient whose treatment included an IDH1 peptide vaccine. The source of these receptors is a young man with glioma. CDR3s include the opening cysteine and the closing phenylalanine or tryptophan. D genes are given only for firm matches. Only part of the rows carry a size: once, few, many, or a class if the clone is expanded.

clone size: -; J gene: TRBJ2-5; D gene: -; V gene: TRBV7-7; CDR3 DNA: TGTGCTAGCAGCTTAGAGAGAGAAGAGACCCAGTACTTC; CDR3 protein: CASSLEREETQYF
clone size: once; J gene: TRBJ1-1; D gene: -; V gene: TRBV4-2; CDR3 DNA: TGTGCCAGCAGCCAAGACCGATTGAACACTGAAGCTTTCTTT; CDR3 protein: CASSQDRLNTEAFF
clone size: -; J gene: TRBJ1-2; D gene: -; V gene: TRBV2; CDR3 DNA: TGTGCCAGCAGTGAATTACAGAATGGCTACACCTTC; CDR3 protein: CASSELQNGYTF
clone size: -; J gene: TRBJ1-1; D gene: -; V gene: TRBV6-5; CDR3 DNA: TGTGCCAGCAGTTGGGACCGTGTGAACACTGAAGCTTTCTTT; CDR3 protein: CASSWDRVNTEAFF
clone size: -; J gene: TRBJ1-1; D gene: -; V gene: TRBV7-8; CDR3 DNA: TGTGCCAGCAGCTTAGCACAGGGTAGCACTGAAGCTTTCTTT; CDR3 protein: CASSLAQGSTEAFF
clone size: -; J gene: TRBJ2-7; D gene: -; V gene: TRBV6-5; CDR3 DNA: TGTGCCAGCAGCCTTGGCGAGTCCTACGAGCAGTACTTC; CDR3 protein: CASSLGESYEQYF
clone size: -; J gene: TRBJ2-7; D gene: -; V gene: TRBV7-8; CDR3 DNA: TGTGCCAGCAGCTCCCTGGGGGGGCGAACCTACGAGCAGTACTTC; CDR3 protein: CASSSLGGRTYEQYF
clone size: -; J gene: TRBJ1-1; D gene: -; V gene: TRBV9; CDR3 DNA: TGTGCCAGCACCAGAGGAGGAGCCATGATGAACACTGAAGCTTTCTTT; CDR3 protein: CASTRGGAMMNTEAFF
clone size: -; J gene: TRBJ2-1; D gene: -; V gene: TRBV30; CDR3 DNA: TGTGCCTGGAAACCTCCGGGACTGACAAATGAGCAGTTCTTC; CDR3 protein: CAWKPPGLTNEQFF
clone size: -; J gene: TRBJ1-1; D gene: -; V gene: TRBV29-1; CDR3 DNA: TGCAGCGTTGGACTCAGCATGAACACTGAAGCTTTCTTT; CDR3 protein: CSVGLSMNTEAFF
clone size: -; J gene: TRBJ2-2; D gene: TRBD2; V gene: TRBV6-1; CDR3 DNA: TGTGCCAGTAGACTAGCGGGAGGGAACACCGGGGAACTGTTTTTT; CDR3 protein: CASRLAGGNTGELFF
clone size: -; J gene: TRBJ1-2; D gene: TRBD1; V gene: TRBV5-1; CDR3 DNA: TGCGCCAGCAGCTGGGACAGGGGTTATGGCTACACCTTC; CDR3 protein: CASSWDRGYGYTF
clone size: -; J gene: TRBJ2-7; D gene: -; V gene: TRBV14; CDR3 DNA: TGTGCCAGCAGCCAACATTCAGGTCGGAGCTACGAGCAGTACTTC; CDR3 protein: CASSQHSGRSYEQYF
clone size: -; J gene: TRBJ2-2; D gene: TRBD2; V gene: TRBV4-3; CDR3 DNA: TGCGCCAGCAGCCAAGATGGGACTAGCGGGAGGGCCACCGGGGAGCTGTTTTTT; CDR3 protein: CASSQDGTSGRATGELFF
clone size: -; J gene: TRBJ2-7; D gene: -; V gene: TRBV10-3; CDR3 DNA: TGTGCCACTCTGGAGGGCTACGAGCAGTACTTC; CDR3 protein: CATLEGYEQYF
clone size: -; J gene: TRBJ1-2; D gene: -; V gene: TRBV19; CDR3 DNA: TGTGCCAGTAGTTTACCGGCAGGGGTGGATGGCTACACCTTC; CDR3 protein: CASSLPAGVDGYTF
clone size: -; J gene: TRBJ1-1; D gene: TRBD1; V gene: TRBV6-5; CDR3 DNA: TGTGCCAGCAGGAAGCGACAGGGGAACACTGAAGCTTTCTTT; CDR3 protein: CASRKRQGNTEAFF
clone size: -; J gene: TRBJ2-3; D gene: TRBD1; V gene: TRBV29-1; CDR3 DNA: TGCAGCGTAACAGGGGGAGCTACGCAGTATTTT; CDR3 protein: CSVTGGATQYF
clone size: -; J gene: TRBJ2-2; D gene: -; V gene: TRBV10-3; CDR3 DNA: TGTGCCACCCGGACAGAGTCGAACACCGGGGAGCTGTTTTTT; CDR3 protein: CATRTESNTGELFF
clone size: -; J gene: TRBJ2-5; D gene: TRBD2; V gene: TRBV9; CDR3 DNA: TGTGCCAGCAGCGCCGGGGGAGGGGCGGGCCAAGAGACCCAGTACTTC; CDR3 protein: CASSAGGGAGQETQYF
clone size: -; J gene: TRBJ2-6; D gene: TRBD1; V gene: TRBV4-2; CDR3 DNA: TGTGCCAGCAGCGGAACAGGGGGCTCTGGGGCCAACGTCCTGACTTTC; CDR3 protein: CASSGTGGSGANVLTF
clone size: -; J gene: TRBJ1-6; D gene: TRBD1; V gene: TRBV6-5; CDR3 DNA: TGTGCCAGCAGTTTTACAATGGACAGGGGGGATTCACCCCTCCACTTT; CDR3 protein: CASSFTMDRGDSPLHF